This T cell receptor (beta chain) was captured in a study of CD8 T cells in Susac syndrome. The length of the CDR3 is 12 residues. CDR1 is LNHDA and CDR2 is SQIVND in the germline V gene (reference sequence). Trimming pared 7 bases from V and 4 bases from J, leaving 7 bases between. RNA, at about 0.5 to 1 ug, was reverse transcribed with random hexamers. In TCRdb, the immunoSEQ multiplex PCR reads were re-called with MiXCR into one record per CDR3 protein. The table lists 85,000 to 120,000 distinct CDR3 sequences, around 94% of them singletons. Sequencing was done on a sample of CD8+ T cells from PBMCs. This chain joins TRBV19 and TRBJ2-2; no definite D call. This TCR was recovered from a human donor with Susac syndrome. CDR3 nucleotides: TGTGCCAGTAACGGCGGCACCGGGGAGCTGTTTTTT. It yields the protein CASNGGTGELFF.